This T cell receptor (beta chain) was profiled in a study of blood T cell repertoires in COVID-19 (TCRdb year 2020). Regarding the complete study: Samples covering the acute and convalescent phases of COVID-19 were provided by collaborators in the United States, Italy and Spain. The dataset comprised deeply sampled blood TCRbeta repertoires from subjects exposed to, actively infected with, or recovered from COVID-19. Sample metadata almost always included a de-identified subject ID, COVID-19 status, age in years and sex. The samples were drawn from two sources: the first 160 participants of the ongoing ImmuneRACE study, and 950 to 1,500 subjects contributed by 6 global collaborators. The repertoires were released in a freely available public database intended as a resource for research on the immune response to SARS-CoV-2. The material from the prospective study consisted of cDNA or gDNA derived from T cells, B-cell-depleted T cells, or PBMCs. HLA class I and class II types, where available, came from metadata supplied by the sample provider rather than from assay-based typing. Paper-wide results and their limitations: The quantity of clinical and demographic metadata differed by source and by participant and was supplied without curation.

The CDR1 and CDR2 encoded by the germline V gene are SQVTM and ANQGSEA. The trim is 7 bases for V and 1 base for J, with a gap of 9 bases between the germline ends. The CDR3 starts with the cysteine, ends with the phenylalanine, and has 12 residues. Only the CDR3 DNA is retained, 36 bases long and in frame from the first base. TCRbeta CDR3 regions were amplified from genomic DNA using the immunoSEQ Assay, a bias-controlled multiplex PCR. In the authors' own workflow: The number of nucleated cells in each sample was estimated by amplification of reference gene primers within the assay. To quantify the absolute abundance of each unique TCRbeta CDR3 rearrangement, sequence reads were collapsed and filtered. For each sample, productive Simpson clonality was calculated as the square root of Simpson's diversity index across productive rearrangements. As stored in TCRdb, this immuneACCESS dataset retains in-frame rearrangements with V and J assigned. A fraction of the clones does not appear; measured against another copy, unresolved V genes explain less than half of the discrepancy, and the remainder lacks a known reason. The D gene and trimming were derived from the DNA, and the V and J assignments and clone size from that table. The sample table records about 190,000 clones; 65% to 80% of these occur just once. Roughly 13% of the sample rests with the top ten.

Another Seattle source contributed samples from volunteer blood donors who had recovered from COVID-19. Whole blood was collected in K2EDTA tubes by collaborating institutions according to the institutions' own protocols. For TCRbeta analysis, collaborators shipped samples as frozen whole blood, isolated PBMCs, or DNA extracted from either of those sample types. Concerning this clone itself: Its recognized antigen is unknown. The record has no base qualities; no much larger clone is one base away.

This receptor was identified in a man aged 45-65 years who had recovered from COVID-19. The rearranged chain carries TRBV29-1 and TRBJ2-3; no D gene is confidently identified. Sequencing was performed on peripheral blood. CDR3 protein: CSGTVGTDTQYF. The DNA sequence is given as TGCAGCGGAACGGTCGGCACAGATACGCAGTATTTT.